This passage covers 32 T cell receptor beta chains from one sample sequenced in a study of a mutant IDH1 vaccine in newly diagnosed glioma. Sequencing used immunoSEQ multiplex PCR; TCRdb keeps in-frame clones, though not all of them. The table records some 130,000 clones, about 80% of them present only once. What these receptors recognize is not known. Time point defined: week 11, during vaccination. The study gave 300 ug of mutant IDH1 20-mer peptide per vaccine dose, with topical imiquimod. The sequencing here drew on PBMCs, taken from a glioma patient whose treatment included an IDH1 peptide vaccine. Receptor source: a man aged 40-49 years with glioma.

The chain carries TRBV5-1 and TRBJ2-2, with D perhaps being TRBD1 or TRBD2 (5 bases each). CDR1 SGHRS and CDR2 YFSETQ come from the germline V gene. Trimming cost V 4 bases and J 6 bases, with 16 bases left between them. This CDR3 is built from 15 residues. CDR3 loop: CASSPGPGIAGELFF. For the CDR3, the DNA is TGCGCCAGCAGCCCGGGACCAGGGATAGCCGGGGAGCTGTTTTTT.

The chain carries TRBV27 and TRBJ2-7; D possibly uses TRBD1 or TRBD2 (5 bases each). With 7 bases removed from V and 6 bases from J, the gap between germline ends came to 19 bases. CDR1 is MNHEY and CDR2 is SMNVEV in the germline V gene (reference sequence). The CDR3 is 14 residues long. The CDR3, as DNA: TGTGCCAGCACCTCGACTCTGCTTGGGGGCGAGCAGTACTTC. Protein sequence: CASTSTLLGGEQYF.

The V gene is TRBV6-5, the J gene TRBJ1-1; possible D gene TRBD1, 6 bases. CDR3 length: 15 amino acids. Germline V gives CDR1 MNHEY, CDR2 SVGAGI. The V end was cut by 6 bases, the J end by 1 base, with 15 bases between. This CDR3 is CASRPALGGNTEAFF. The CDR3, as DNA: TGTGCCAGCAGACCTGCCTTAGGGGGGAACACTGAAGCTTTCTTT.

A remark on this clone: The sample has other DNA sequences that encode this CDR3 too. The chain recombines TRBV5-6 with TRBJ2-3; 10 bases align to TRBD2. The germline V gene encodes CDR1 SGHDT and CDR2 YYEEEE. The CDR3 extends over 14 amino acids. The V segment lost 0 bases and the J segment 5 bases; nucleotides outside the gene matches: 0. The CDR3 region has the DNA TGTGCCAGCAGCTTGGGACTAGCGGGAGATACGCAGTATTTT. It translates to CASSLGLAGDTQYF.

This clone came up once. The rearrangement uses TRBV2 and TRBJ1-6; 11 nucleotides align to TRBD1. Unmatched junction bases numbered 13, after V lost 10 bases and J lost 2 bases. The length of the CDR3 is 18 residues. Per germline, CDR1 SNHLY and CDR2 FYNNEI. The CDR3 reads CATEGTGGQGPYNSPLHF. The CDR3 DNA reads as TGTGCCACCGAAGGGACAGGGGGACAGGGCCCCTATAATTCACCCCTCCACTTT.

The chain couples TRBV6-1 to TRBJ2-6; D gene ambiguous. Per the germline V gene, CDR1 is MNHNS and CDR2 is SASEGT. This CDR3 comprises 14 residues. The ends were cut back, 0 bases at V and 6 bases at J, with 6 bases in the middle. CDR3 sequence reads: CASSEARTANVLTF. The CDR3 bases are TGTGCCAGCAGTGAAGCCCGGACGGCCAACGTCCTGACTTTC.

The gene calls are TRBV11-2 and TRBJ2-7, with D possibly called TRBD1 or TRBD2 (5 bases each). Germline CDR1 SGHAT, CDR2 FQNNGV. This CDR3 is 16 amino acids long. V was trimmed by 5 bases and J by 2 bases, leaving 19 bases between them. The DNA of the CDR3 is TGTGCCAGCAGCCCCGGGACCTTCCAACATCCCTACGAGCAGTACTTC. Residues: CASSPGTFQHPYEQYF.

This chain connects TRBV27 to TRBJ2-2; a possible D gene is TRBD2 (5 bases). Germline CDR1 MNHEY, CDR2 SMNVEV (reference sequence). CDR3 length: 15 amino acids. Trimming took off 3 bases at V and 4 bases at J, with 12 bases between the two ends. DNA for the CDR3: TGTGCCAGCAGTTTGGGAGCGTCTGGCACCGGGGAGCTGTTTTTT. Its translation: CASSLGASGTGELFF.

The V and J genes are TRBV25-1 and TRBJ2-5; 7 bases match TRBD1. TRBJ2-7 explains the end of the DNA better; the J call may be wrong. This CDR3 contains 15 residues. Germline V CDR1 and CDR2: MGHDK, SYGVNS. The CDR3 spells CASSKTGINSYEQYF. The DNA for the CDR3 is TGTGCCAGCAGTAAGACAGGGATAAACTCCTACGAGCAGTACTTC.

V gene TRBV5-1 combines with J gene TRBJ1-6; no firm D call. The CDR3 spans 14 residues. The germline V gene has CDR1 SGHRS and CDR2 YFSETQ. Trimming removed 0 bases from V and 7 bases from J, with 8 bases in between. The CDR3 DNA follows: TGCGCCAGCAGCTTGGACTCAGCAAATTCACCCCTCCACTTT. Translation gives CASSLDSANSPLHF.

This chain uses TRBV2 with TRBJ1-4, with D unresolved. Germline V lookup: CDR1 SNHLY, CDR2 FYNNEI. This CDR3 contains 11 residues. V was pared by 5 bases and J by 5 bases, with 3 bases between. CDR3 nucleotides: TGTGCCAGCAGTCTGAATGAAAAACTGTTTTTT. Encoded protein: CASSLNEKLFF.

Regarding this clone: Different DNA sequences within this sample yield the same CDR3. This chain links TRBV5-4 with TRBJ1-1; 9 nucleotides match TRBD1. This CDR3 is 12 amino acids long. With V trimmed by 4 bases and J by 8 bases, 3 bases remained unmatched. Germline CDR1 SGHNT, CDR2 YYREEE (reference sequence). The CDR3 DNA follows: TGTGCCAGCAGCGTGGACAGGGGAGAAGCTTTCTTT. Protein: CASSVDRGEAFF. Together with reference TRBV5-4 and TRBJ1-1, the CDR3 gives the full variable domain: ETGVTQSPTHLIKTRGQQVTLRCSSQSGHNTVSWYQQALGQGPQFIFQYYREEENGRGNFPPRFSGLQFPNYSSELNVNALELDDSALYLCASSVDRGEAFFGQGTRLTVV.

The rearrangement links TRBV4-1 to TRBJ2-1; unclear D gene. Germline lookup yields CDR1 MGHRA and CDR2 YSYEKL. Trimming took off 4 bases at V and 2 bases at J, with 12 bases between the two ends. The CDR3 runs to 15 residues. The CDR3 DNA is TGCGCCAGCAGCCCCCCAAGGCCCCCCTACAATGAGCAGTTCTTC. Protein product: CASSPPRPPYNEQFF.

This chain uses TRBV16 with TRBJ2-7; D is undetermined. Trimming pared 5 bases from V and 0 bases from J, leaving 11 bases between. In germline, CDR1 is KGHSY, CDR2 FQNENV. This CDR3 is built from 14 residues. DNA of the CDR3: TGTGCCAGCAGCGGAACAGTTATCTCCTACGAGCAGTACTTC. Translated: CASSGTVISYEQYF.

The genes are TRBV10-3 and TRBJ2-2; 9 bases agree with TRBD2. The germline V gene has CDR1 ENHRY and CDR2 SYGVKD. The CDR3 loop spans 15 amino acids. V lost 4 bases to trimming and J lost 5 bases; unmatched junction nucleotides: 5. CDR3: CAISALAGDTGELFF. CDR3 DNA sequence: TGTGCCATCAGTGCCTTAGCGGGAGATACCGGGGAGCTGTTTTTT.

Notes on this clone: The junction shows a germline mismatch at one end, possibly a read error. V gene TRBV5-8 combines with J gene TRBJ1-2, with D perhaps matching TRBD1 (5 bases). Germline assignment: CDR1 SGHTS and CDR2 YDEGEE. The CDR3 sequence is 11 residues long. This CDR3 reads CASSLLGGGIF. The CDR3 coding sequence is TGTGCCAGCAGCTTGCTCGGGGGAGGCATCTTC.

V gene TRBV7-8 combines with J gene TRBJ1-1; no definite D call. The CDR3 has 15 amino acids. The V and J ends lost 10 bases and 3 bases respectively, with 21 bases between them. Germline CDR1 and CDR2: SGHVS and FQNEAQ. CDR3 DNA sequence: TGTGCCACCTCCCCCCGGCCCCGCCAGGACACTGAAGCTTTCTTT. Translating gives CATSPRPRQDTEAFF.

The chain employs TRBV18 and TRBJ2-3; TRBD1 or TRBD2 may be the D gene (6 bases each). The V gene's germline CDR1 is KGHSH and CDR2 LQKENI. The ends were cut back, 0 bases at V and 3 bases at J, with 13 bases in the middle. The CDR3 extends over 16 amino acids. The chain's CDR3 is CASSPPQGGLTDTQYF. As DNA, the CDR3 is TGTGCCAGCTCACCACCACAAGGGGGGTTAACAGATACGCAGTATTTT.

The chain employs TRBV30 and TRBJ2-1, with D perhaps matching TRBD2 (5 bases). The CDR3 contains 11 residues. V was trimmed by 3 bases and J by 9 bases, leaving 9 bases between them. Per germline, CDR1 GTSNPN and CDR2 SVGIG (reference sequence). DNA for the CDR3: TGTGCCTGGAGACGGGAAAGTGAGCAGTTCTTC. This codes for CAWRRESEQFF. Variable domain in full (rest from reference TRBV30 and TRBJ2-1): SQTIHQWPATLVQPVGSPLSLECTVEGTSNPNLYWYRQAAGRGLQLLFYSVGIGQISSEVPQNLSASRPQDRQFILSSKKLLLSDSGFYLCAWRRESEQFFGPGTRLTVL.

The rearrangement joins TRBV5-4 to TRBJ2-6, with D possibly matching TRBD1 (6 bases). With 0 bases removed from V and 4 bases from J, the gap between germline ends came to 11 bases. The CDR3 spans 16 residues. CDR1 is SGHNT, CDR2 YYREEE, per germline (reference sequence). CDR3 DNA sequence: TGTGCCAGCAGCTTGGCCTCAGGGGTCGGGGCCAACGTCCTGACTTTC. Translating gives CASSLASGVGANVLTF.

V and J are TRBV5-1 and TRBJ2-4; a weak D match, TRBD1 (5 bases). V lost 0 bases and J 3 bases, leaving 13 bases between the germline ends. This CDR3 contains 16 residues. Per germline, CDR1 SGHRS and CDR2 YFSETQ. The CDR3 nucleotides are TGCGCCAGCAGCTTGGGTTCAGGGCTAAGCAAAAACATTCAGTACTTC. Translating gives CASSLGSGLSKNIQYF. The whole variable domain, filled in from reference TRBV5-1 and TRBJ2-4, reads KAGVTQTPRYLIKTRGQQVTLSCSPISGHRSVSWYQQTPGQGLQFLFEYFSETQRNKGNFPGRFSGRQFSNSRSEMNVSTLELGDSALYLCASSLGSGLSKNIQYFGAGTRLSVL.

This chain connects TRBV4-3 to TRBJ2-7; TRBD1 matches at 11 bases. CDR1 LGHNA and CDR2 YSLEER come from the germline V gene. After removal of 0 bases from V and 5 bases from J, the junction contained 6 bases not matched to a gene. The CDR3 runs to 16 residues. The chain's CDR3 is CASSQDAGQGAHEQYF. The CDR3 DNA is TGCGCCAGCAGCCAAGACGCTGGACAGGGGGCCCACGAGCAGTACTTC.

The CDR3 sequence: CASSLGLAGYNEQFF. As DNA, the CDR3 is TGCGCCAGCAGCCTGGGACTAGCTGGGTACAATGAGCAGTTCTTC. The J gene is TRBJ2-1, the V gene TRBV4-1; 9 nucleotides line up with TRBD2. The CDR3 is 15 residues long. The J segment lost 4 bases and the V segment lost 4 bases, leaving 5 bases of the junction unmatched. Germline-derived CDR1 and CDR2 are MGHRA and YSYEKL.

This clone appeared once. This chain connects TRBV7-8 to TRBJ2-7, with 8 nucleotides matching TRBD1. This CDR3 contains 13 residues. The ends lost 0 bases at V and 9 bases at J; junction bases unmatched: 4. Germline assignment: CDR1 SGHVS and CDR2 FQNEAQ. CDR3 loop: CASSLATGAGQYF. The CDR3 DNA follows: TGTGCCAGCAGCTTAGCGACAGGGGCGGGGCAGTACTTC.

DNA of the CDR3: TGTGCCAGCAGCCCGGCGGTGGGCTTCTACAATGAGCAGTTCTTC. Its translation: CASSPAVGFYNEQFF. The chain links TRBV5-6 to TRBJ2-1; D gene ambiguous. Trimming removed 4 bases at V and 3 bases at J, with 14 bases between. The CDR3 length is 15 residues. Germline V gene sequence: CDR1 SGHDT, CDR2 YYEEEE.

The chain links TRBV29-1 to TRBJ1-6, with 9 bases matching TRBD1. The germline V gene encodes CDR1 SQVTM and CDR2 ANQGSEA. This CDR3 contains 14 residues. The junction had 9 bases not matched to a gene; V was cut back by 5 bases and J by 10 bases. The CDR3 region is CSVRDGTGRSPLHF. CDR3 nucleotide sequence: TGCAGCGTTCGAGACGGGACAGGGAGGTCACCCCTCCACTTT.

The chain uses TRBV4-1 and TRBJ2-3; 12 bases fit TRBD2. V trimming: 2 bases; J trimming: 2 bases; junction bases outside the gene matches: 2. CDR3 length equals 16 residues. The V gene's germline CDR1 is MGHRA and CDR2 YSYEKL. DNA of the CDR3: TGCGCCAGCAGCCAACCTAGCGGGGGGGCCACAGATACGCAGTATTTT. This encodes CASSQPSGGATDTQYF.

The gene calls are TRBV7-2 and TRBJ2-3; no reliable D call. The length of the CDR3 is 13 residues. Germline V CDR1 and CDR2: SGHTA, FQGNSA. V was pared by 0 bases and J by 4 bases, with 5 bases between. In DNA, the CDR3 is TGTGCCAGCAGCTTAGCCACCCCAGATACGCAGTATTTT. Its translation is CASSLATPDTQYF.

V usage is TRBV5-1 and J usage is TRBJ1-6, with D possibly TRBD1 on 5 matching bases. The CDR3 is 13 amino acids. Germline-derived CDR1 and CDR2 are SGHRS and YFSETQ. Trimming took 4 bases from V and 10 from J, leaving 12 bases between them. CDR3 protein: CASSEQGGSPLHF. The CDR3 region has the DNA TGCGCCAGCAGCGAGCAGGGTGGCTCACCCCTCCACTTT.

The chain is built from TRBV7-9 and TRBJ1-2; a weak D match, TRBD1 (5 bases). The V end was cut by 2 bases, the J end by 4 bases, with 17 bases between. The germline V gene has CDR1 SEHNR and CDR2 FQNEAQ (reference sequence). The CDR3 loop spans 16 amino acids. The CDR3 loop reads CASSLRSQGVSYGYTF. DNA of the CDR3: TGTGCCAGCAGCTTACGGAGCCAGGGAGTTAGCTATGGCTACACCTTC.

This clone was seen more than once but under ten times. This specimen includes other DNA sequences encoding the same CDR3. The chain carries TRBV6-1 and TRBJ1-1, with 7 bases aligning to TRBD1. The CDR3 runs to 13 residues. CDR1 is MNHNS and CDR2 is SASEGT in the germline V gene. With V trimmed by 6 bases and J by 5 bases, 6 bases remained unmatched. The CDR3 coding sequence is TGTGCCAGCAGACGACAGGGCGGGACTGAAGCTTTCTTT. This codes for CASRRQGGTEAFF.

The chain links TRBV7-2 to TRBJ1-4; D is uncertain. Germline V lookup: CDR1 SGHTA, CDR2 FQGNSA. Trimming cost V 5 bases and J 8 bases, with 18 bases left between them. CDR3 length equals 15 residues. CDR3 protein: CASSGGLSVGEKLFF. In DNA, the CDR3 is TGTGCCAGCAGCGGCGGACTGTCGGTGGGGGAAAAACTGTTTTTT.